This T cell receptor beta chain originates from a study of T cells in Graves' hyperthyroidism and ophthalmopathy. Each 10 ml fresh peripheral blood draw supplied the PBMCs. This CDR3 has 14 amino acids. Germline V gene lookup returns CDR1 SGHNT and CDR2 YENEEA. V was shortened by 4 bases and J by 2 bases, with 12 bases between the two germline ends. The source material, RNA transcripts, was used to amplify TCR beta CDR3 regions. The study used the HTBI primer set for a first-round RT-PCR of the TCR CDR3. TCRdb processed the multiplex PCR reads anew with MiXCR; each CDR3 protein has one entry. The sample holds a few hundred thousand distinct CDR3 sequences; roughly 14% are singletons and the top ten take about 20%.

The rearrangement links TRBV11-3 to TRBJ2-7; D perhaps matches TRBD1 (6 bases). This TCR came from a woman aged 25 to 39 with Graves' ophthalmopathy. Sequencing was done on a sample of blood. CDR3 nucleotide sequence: TGTGCCAGCAGCTGCCCAGGGGATCCCTACGAGCAGTACTTC. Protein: CASSCPGDPYEQYF.